Below, 13 T cell receptor beta chains from the same sample are listed, as sequenced in a study of shared clonotypes between healthy human individuals. Produced via immunoSEQ multiplex PCR; TCRdb's table is partial and in-frame only. The table includes 2 million to 2.5 million clones, roughly 95% detected once. Sequencing was done on a sample of naive CD4+ T cells sorted from blood. Regarding subset: CD45RA+ positively selected. These receptors were obtained from a man aged 18 to 30 in good health.

In regard to this clone: The same CDR3 can be traced to other DNA sequences in this sample. The chain joins TRBV6-6 to TRBJ1-2, with TRBD1 matching 8 bases. V gave up 5 bases and J gave up 1 base; unmatched junction bases: 0. Germline V CDR1 and CDR2: MNHNY, SVGAGI (reference sequence). This CDR3 has 13 residues. DNA for the CDR3: TGTGCCAGCAGTGGACAGGGTAACTATGGCTACACCTTC. It codes for CASSGQGNYGYTF.

This chain joins TRBV6-4 and TRBJ2-7; TRBD1 agrees at 10 bases. This CDR3 has 16 amino acids. V lost 2 bases and J lost 5; bases outside the gene matches: 9. Germline CDR1 and CDR2: MRHNA and SNTAGT. CDR3 protein: CASSDGVGDRGHEQYF. The CDR3 nucleotides read TGTGCCAGCAGTGACGGGGTGGGGGACAGGGGCCACGAGCAGTACTTC.

This chain joins TRBV5-1 and TRBJ1-2; 8 bases match TRBD1. Germline assignment: CDR1 SGHRS and CDR2 YFSETQ. The CDR3 runs 14 residues. Trimming took 4 bases from V and 4 from J; bases not matched to a gene: 6. The CDR3: CASSAGTGVYGYTF. As DNA, the CDR3 is TGCGCCAGCAGCGCCGGGACAGGAGTCTATGGCTACACCTTC.

CDR3 coding DNA: TGTGCCATCAGTGCAACCGGGGAGCTGTTTTTT. This encodes CAISATGELFF. This rearrangement joins TRBV10-3 to TRBJ2-2; D unresolved. Trimming took 4 bases from V and 5 from J, leaving 2 bases between them. Germline V CDR1 and CDR2: ENHRY, SYGVKD. The CDR3 contains 11 residues.

The genes are TRBV30 and TRBJ1-5, with D unclear. Germline values: CDR1 GTSNPN, CDR2 SVGIG (reference sequence). Trimming left V 2 bases short and J 15 bases short, with 26 bases between. The CDR3 consists of 15 residues. CDR3 loop: CAWSSPFGRKQRWHF. The CDR3 DNA reads as TGTGCCTGGAGTTCTCCTTTCGGGAGGAAACAGAGATGGCATTTT. Combining the CDR3 with reference TRBV30 and TRBJ1-5 gives the whole variable domain SQTIHQWPATLVQPVGSPLSLECTVEGTSNPNLYWYRQAAGRGLQLLFYSVGIGQISSEVPQNLSASRPQDRQFILSSKKLLLSDSGFYLCAWSSPFGRKQRWHFGDGTRLSIL.

The V call is TRBV6-5, the J call TRBJ2-7, with TRBD2 matching over 7 bases. The CDR3 runs 15 residues. Trimming removed 5 bases from V and 2 bases from J; junction bases left unmatched: 9. Germline assignment: CDR1 MNHEY and CDR2 SVGAGI. DNA for the CDR3: TGTGCCAGCAGTCCCTCGGGACTAACAGCCTACGAGCAGTACTTC. It yields the protein CASSPSGLTAYEQYF.

The chain is built from TRBV11-2 and TRBJ2-7, with D possibly being TRBD2 (6 bases). The germline V gene encodes CDR1 SGHAT and CDR2 FQNNGV. CDR3 length: 15 residues. The V end lost 5 bases, the J end lost 1 base, and 15 bases lay between the germline ends. The CDR3 DNA reads as TGTGCCAGCAGCGATCGGAGCGGGCCGTCCTACGAGCAGTACTTC. Protein product: CASSDRSGPSYEQYF.

The CDR3 DNA follows: TGTGCCAGCAGCGTAGAGGGGCTAGCGGCCGGGGAGCTGTTTTTT. Protein sequence: CASSVEGLAAGELFF. The chain recombines TRBV9 with TRBJ2-2; 7 bases are shared with TRBD2. The CDR3 runs to 15 residues. J lost 6 bases, V lost 0 bases, and 5 bases had no gene match. From germline, CDR1 is SGDLS and CDR2 YYNGEE.

The chain couples TRBV28 to TRBJ1-4; D is ambiguous. The CDR3 is made up of 14 amino acids. Germline V gene sequence: CDR1 MDHEN, CDR2 SYDVKM. V was clipped by 3 bases and J by 8 bases, with 13 bases between them. In DNA form, the CDR3 reads TGTGCCAGCAGTTTGCGTCTGGGCCTAGAAAAACTGTTTTTT. Encoded protein: CASSLRLGLEKLFF.

The CDR3 sequence: CASSDASYEQYF. As DNA, the CDR3 is TGTGCCAGCAGTGATGCTTCCTACGAGCAGTACTTC. The V gene is TRBV2, the J gene TRBJ2-7, with D unresolved. CDR1 SNHLY and CDR2 FYNNEI come from the germline V gene. V was clipped by 3 bases and J by 1 base, with 4 bases between them. The CDR3 covers 12 residues.

This chain links TRBV4-1 with TRBJ1-6; 7 bases map to TRBD1. The CDR3 extends over 17 amino acids. Germline assignment: CDR1 MGHRA and CDR2 YSYEKL. Losses at the gene ends were 0 bases for V and 7 bases for J; bases not matched to a gene: 9. The CDR3 nucleotides are TGCGCCAGCAGCCAAGATGGGAACAGGGGTGGGAATTCACCCCTCCACTTT. Its translation is CASSQDGNRGGNSPLHF.

The chain uses TRBV10-3 and TRBJ2-5; the D gene is possibly TRBD1 (5 bases). The CDR3 totals 15 residues. In germline, CDR1 is ENHRY, CDR2 SYGVKD. V lost 0 bases and J 0 bases, leaving 8 bases between the germline ends. The CDR3 protein is CAISESDRYQETQYF. CDR3 DNA: TGTGCCATCAGTGAGTCTGACAGATACCAAGAGACCCAGTACTTC.

This chain links TRBV28 with TRBJ2-3, with D hard to call. Germline CDR1 MDHEN, CDR2 SYDVKM. V was cut by 7 bases and J by 2 bases, with 13 bases left in between. CDR3 size: 14 residues. The CDR3 sequence: CASIPWASTDTQYF. The CDR3 region has the DNA TGTGCCAGCATTCCTTGGGCCTCCACAGATACGCAGTATTTT. Full variable domain (rest looked up from reference TRBV28 and TRBJ2-3): DVKVTQSSRYLVKRTGEKVFLECVQDMDHENMFWYRQDPGLGLRLIYFSYDVKMKEKGDIPEGYSVSREKKERFSLILESASTNQTSMYLCASIPWASTDTQYFGPGTRLTVL.